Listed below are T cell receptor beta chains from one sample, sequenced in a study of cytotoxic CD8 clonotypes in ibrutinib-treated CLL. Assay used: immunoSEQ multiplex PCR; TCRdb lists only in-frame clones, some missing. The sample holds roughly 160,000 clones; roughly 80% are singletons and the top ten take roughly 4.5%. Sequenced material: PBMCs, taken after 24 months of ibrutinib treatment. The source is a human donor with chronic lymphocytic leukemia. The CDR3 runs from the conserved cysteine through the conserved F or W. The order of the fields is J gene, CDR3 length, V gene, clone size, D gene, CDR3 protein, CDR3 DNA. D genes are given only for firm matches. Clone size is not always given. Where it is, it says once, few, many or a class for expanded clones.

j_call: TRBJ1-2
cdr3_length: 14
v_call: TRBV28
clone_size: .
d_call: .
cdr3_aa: CASSLFGGSYGYTF
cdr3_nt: TGTGCCAGCAGTTTATTTGGGGGTTCTTATGGCTACACCTTC

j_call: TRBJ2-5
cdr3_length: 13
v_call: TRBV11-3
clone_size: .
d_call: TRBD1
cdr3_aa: CASSGQGQETQYF
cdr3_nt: TGTGCCAGCAGCGGACAGGGACAAGAGACCCAGTACTTC

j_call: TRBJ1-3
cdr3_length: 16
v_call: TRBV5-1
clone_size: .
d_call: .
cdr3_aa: CASSSGVHNSGNTIYF
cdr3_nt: TGCGCCAGCAGCTCAGGGGTGCACAATTCTGGAAACACCATATATTTT

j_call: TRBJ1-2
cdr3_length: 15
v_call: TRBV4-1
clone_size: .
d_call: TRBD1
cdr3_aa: CASSQSLTGVYGYTF
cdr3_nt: TGCGCCAGCAGCCAATCCTTAACAGGGGTCTATGGCTACACCTTC

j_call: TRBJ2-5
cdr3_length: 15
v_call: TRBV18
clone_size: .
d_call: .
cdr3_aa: CASSPGTVYQETQYF
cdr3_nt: TGTGCCAGCTCACCAGGGACGGTTTACCAAGAGACCCAGTACTTC

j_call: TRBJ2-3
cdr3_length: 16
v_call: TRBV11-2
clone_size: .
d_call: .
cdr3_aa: CASSLGAVIRTDTQYF
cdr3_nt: TGTGCCAGCAGCTTAGGGGCCGTAATTCGCACAGATACGCAGTATTTT

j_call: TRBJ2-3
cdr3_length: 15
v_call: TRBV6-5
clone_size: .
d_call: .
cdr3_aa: CAARGGAGGTDTQYF
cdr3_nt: TGTGCCGCCCGAGGGGGGGCCGGGGGCACAGATACGCAGTATTTT

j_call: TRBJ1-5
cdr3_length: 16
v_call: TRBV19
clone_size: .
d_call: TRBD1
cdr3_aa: CASSPRQGAVDQPQHF
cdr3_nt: TGTGCCAGTAGTCCTCGACAGGGGGCCGTTGATCAGCCCCAGCATTTT

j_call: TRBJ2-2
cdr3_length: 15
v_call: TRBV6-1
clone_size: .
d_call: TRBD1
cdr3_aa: CASSLTGLNTGELFF
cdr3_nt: TGTGCCAGCAGCCTGACAGGGCTAAACACCGGGGAGCTGTTTTTT

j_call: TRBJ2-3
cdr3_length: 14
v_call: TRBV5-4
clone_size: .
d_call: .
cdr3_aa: CASTRGQRTDTQYF
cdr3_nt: TGTGCCAGCACCCGGGGACAACGCACAGATACGCAGTATTTT

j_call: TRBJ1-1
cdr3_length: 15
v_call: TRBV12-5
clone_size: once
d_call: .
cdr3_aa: CASGLAGTEGTEAFF
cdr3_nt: TGTGCTAGTGGTTTGGCCGGGACCGAGGGCACTGAAGCTTTCTTT

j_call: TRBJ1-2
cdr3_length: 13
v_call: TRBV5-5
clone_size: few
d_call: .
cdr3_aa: CASSYRADYGYTF
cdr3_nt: TGTGCCAGCAGCTACAGGGCAGATTATGGCTACACCTTC

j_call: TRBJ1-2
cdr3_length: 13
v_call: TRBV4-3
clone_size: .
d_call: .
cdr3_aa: CASSQDVFGGYTF
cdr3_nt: TGCGCCAGCAGCCAGGACGTGTTCGGTGGCTACACCTTC

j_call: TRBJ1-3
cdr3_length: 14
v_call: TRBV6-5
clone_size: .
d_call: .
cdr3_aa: CASSPTWGGNTIYF
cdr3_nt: TGTGCCAGCAGTCCTACCTGGGGGGGAAACACCATATATTTT

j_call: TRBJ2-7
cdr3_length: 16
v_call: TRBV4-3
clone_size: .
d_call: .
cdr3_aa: CASSQTPGQGVGEQYF
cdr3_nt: TGCGCCAGCAGCCAGACCCCGGGCCAGGGAGTGGGCGAGCAGTACTTC

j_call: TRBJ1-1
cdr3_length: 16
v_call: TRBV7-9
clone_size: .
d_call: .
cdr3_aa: CASSLDLKRGNTEAFF
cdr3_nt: TGTGCCAGCAGCTTAGACTTGAAGCGAGGGAACACTGAAGCTTTCTTT

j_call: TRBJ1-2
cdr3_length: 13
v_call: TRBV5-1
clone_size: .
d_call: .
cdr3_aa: CASSTGANYGYTF
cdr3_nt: TGCGCCAGCAGCACAGGAGCTAACTATGGCTACACCTTC

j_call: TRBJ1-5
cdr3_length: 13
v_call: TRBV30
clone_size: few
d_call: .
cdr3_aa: CAWNSGFNQPQHF
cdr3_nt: TGTGCCTGGAATTCAGGATTCAATCAGCCCCAGCATTTT

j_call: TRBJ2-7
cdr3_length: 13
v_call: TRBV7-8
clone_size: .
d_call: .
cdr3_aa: CASSLVPGYEQYF
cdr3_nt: TGTGCCAGCAGCTTAGTGCCAGGGTACGAGCAGTACTTC

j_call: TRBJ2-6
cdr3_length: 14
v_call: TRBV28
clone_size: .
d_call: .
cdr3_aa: CASRAGAGANVLTF
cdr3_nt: TGTGCCAGCAGAGCAGGGGCTGGGGCCAACGTCCTGACTTTC

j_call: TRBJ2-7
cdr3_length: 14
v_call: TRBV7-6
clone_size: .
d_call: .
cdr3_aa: CASSLGWGQNEQYF
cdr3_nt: TGTGCCAGCAGCTTAGGATGGGGGCAAAACGAGCAGTACTTC

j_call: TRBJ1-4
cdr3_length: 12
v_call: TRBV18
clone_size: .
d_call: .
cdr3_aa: CASSPRGEKLFF
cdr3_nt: TGTGCCAGCTCACCACGGGGTGAAAAACTGTTTTTT

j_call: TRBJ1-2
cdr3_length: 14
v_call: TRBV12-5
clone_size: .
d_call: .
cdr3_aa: CASGLVPGHSGYTF
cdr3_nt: TGTGCTAGTGGTTTGGTCCCTGGTCATAGTGGCTACACCTTC

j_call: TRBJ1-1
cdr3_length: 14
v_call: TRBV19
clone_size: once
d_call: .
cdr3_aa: CASSMEQGYTEAFF
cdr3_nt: TGTGCCAGTAGTATGGAACAGGGATACACTGAAGCTTTCTTT

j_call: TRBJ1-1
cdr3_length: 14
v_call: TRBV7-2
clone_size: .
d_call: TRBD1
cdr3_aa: CASSLGPGGIEAFF
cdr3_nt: TGTGCCAGCAGCTTAGGGCCAGGGGGGATTGAAGCTTTCTTT

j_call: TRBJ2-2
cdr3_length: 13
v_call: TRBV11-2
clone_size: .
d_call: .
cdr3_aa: CASSSGSPGELFF
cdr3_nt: TGTGCCAGCAGCTCCGGGTCGCCCGGGGAGCTGTTTTTT

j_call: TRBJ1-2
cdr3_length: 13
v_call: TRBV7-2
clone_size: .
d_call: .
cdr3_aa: CASSRRALGQSAF
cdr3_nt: TGTGCCAGCAGCAGGCGTGCTCTCGGACAGTCTGCCTTC

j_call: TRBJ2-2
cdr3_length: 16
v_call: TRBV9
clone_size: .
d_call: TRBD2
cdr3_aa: CASSPDGTRNTGELFF
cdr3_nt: TGTGCCAGCAGCCCAGATGGGACTAGAAACACCGGGGAGCTGTTTTTT

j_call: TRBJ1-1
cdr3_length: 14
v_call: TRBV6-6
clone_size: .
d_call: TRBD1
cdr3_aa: CASVRQGGNTEAFF
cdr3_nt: TGTGCCAGCGTAAGACAGGGAGGGAACACTGAAGCTTTCTTT

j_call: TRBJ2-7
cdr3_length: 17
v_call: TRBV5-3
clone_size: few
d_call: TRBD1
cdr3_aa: CARSCRDRGLISYEQYF
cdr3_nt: TGTGCCAGAAGCTGCCGGGACAGGGGCCTAATCTCCTACGAGCAGTACTTC

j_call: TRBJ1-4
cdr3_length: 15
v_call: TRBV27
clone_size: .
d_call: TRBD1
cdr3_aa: CASSFQGATNEKLFF
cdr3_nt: TGTGCCAGCAGTTTCCAGGGGGCGACTAATGAAAAACTGTTTTTT

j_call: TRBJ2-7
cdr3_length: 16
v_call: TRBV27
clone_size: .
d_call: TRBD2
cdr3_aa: CASSLSGGGAPYEQYF
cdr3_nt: TGTGCCAGCAGTTTAAGTGGCGGGGGGGCCCCCTACGAGCAGTACTTC

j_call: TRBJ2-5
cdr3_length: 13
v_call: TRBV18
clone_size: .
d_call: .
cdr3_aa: CASSPRAQETQYF
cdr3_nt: TGTGCCAGCTCACCGCGGGCGCAAGAGACCCAGTACTTC

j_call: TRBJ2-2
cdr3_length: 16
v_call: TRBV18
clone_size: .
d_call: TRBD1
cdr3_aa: CASSLRQGASTGELFF
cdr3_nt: TGTGCCAGCTCACTACGACAGGGGGCCAGCACCGGGGAGCTGTTTTTT

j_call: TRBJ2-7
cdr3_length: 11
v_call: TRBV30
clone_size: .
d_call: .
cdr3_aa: CAWSVSPEQYF
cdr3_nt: TGTGCCTGGAGTGTATCGCCCGAGCAGTACTTC

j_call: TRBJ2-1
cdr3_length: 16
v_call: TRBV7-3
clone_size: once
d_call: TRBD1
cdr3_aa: CASSLTPGQGNNEQFF
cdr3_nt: TGTGCCAGCAGCTTAACCCCAGGACAGGGTAATAATGAGCAGTTCTTC

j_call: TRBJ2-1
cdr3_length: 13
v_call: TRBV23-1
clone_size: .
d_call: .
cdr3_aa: CASSPGLNNEQFF
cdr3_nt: TGCGCCAGCAGCCCAGGACTGAACAATGAGCAGTTCTTC

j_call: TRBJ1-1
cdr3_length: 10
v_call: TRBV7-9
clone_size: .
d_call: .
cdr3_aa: CASGGAEAFF
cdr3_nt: TGTGCCAGCGGGGGGGCTGAAGCTTTCTTT

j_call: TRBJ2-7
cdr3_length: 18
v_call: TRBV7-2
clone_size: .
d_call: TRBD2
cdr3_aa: CASSTRLSSGSGFYEQYF
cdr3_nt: TGTGCCAGCAGCACCCGACTCTCTAGCGGGAGTGGTTTCTACGAGCAGTACTTC

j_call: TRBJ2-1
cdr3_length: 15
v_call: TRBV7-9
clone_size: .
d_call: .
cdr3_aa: CASSLTVKHYNEQFF
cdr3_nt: TGTGCCAGCAGCCTGACAGTAAAACACTACAATGAGCAGTTCTTC

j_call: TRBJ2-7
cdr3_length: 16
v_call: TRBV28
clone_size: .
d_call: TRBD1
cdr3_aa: CASSSRTGGNFFEQYF
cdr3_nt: TGTGCCAGCAGCTCGCGGACAGGGGGTAATTTTTTCGAGCAGTACTTC

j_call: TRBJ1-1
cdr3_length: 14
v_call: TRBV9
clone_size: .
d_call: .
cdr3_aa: CASSEGPNSGEAFF
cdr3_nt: TGTGCCAGCAGCGAGGGACCAAACAGCGGTGAAGCTTTCTTT

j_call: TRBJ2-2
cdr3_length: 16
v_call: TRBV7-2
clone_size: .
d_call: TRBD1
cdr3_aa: CASSLRPGTGPGELFF
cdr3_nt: TGTGCCAGCAGCTTAAGACCGGGGACAGGCCCCGGGGAGCTGTTTTTT

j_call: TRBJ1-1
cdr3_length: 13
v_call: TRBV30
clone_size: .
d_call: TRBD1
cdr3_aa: CAWSIDRDTEAFF
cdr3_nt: TGTGCCTGGAGTATCGACAGGGACACTGAAGCTTTCTTT

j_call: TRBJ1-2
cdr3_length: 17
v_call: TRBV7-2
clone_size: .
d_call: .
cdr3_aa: CASILSIGHRREYGYTF
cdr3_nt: TGTGCCAGCATCCTATCTATAGGACACAGGAGGGAATATGGCTACACCTTC